This T cell receptor beta chain was identified during a study of cytomegalovirus exposure and HLA in healthy donors. Study as a whole: Out of approximately 170 million T cells, an earlier analysis found about 120 million unique TCR beta sequences in total.

The germline V gene has CDR1 MNHEY and CDR2 SVGAGI. The CDR3 length is 14 residues. J lost 3 bases, V lost 7 bases, and 6 bases had no gene match. PCR amplification relied on 60 Vbeta primers (plus 13 Jbeta primers). Data came from immunoSEQ multiplex PCR; TCRdb stores just in-frame clones and leaves some out. The sample carries about 110,000 clones, about 86% recorded once. Sequencing was done on a sample of PBMCs. The TCR sequence derives from a man aged 35-49 years in good health and CMV-seronegative. The chain joins TRBV6-5 to TRBJ1-5; 7 nucleotides align to TRBD1. CDR3 protein: CASKNTGDNQPQHF. For the CDR3, the DNA is TGTGCCAGCAAAAATACAGGGGACAATCAGCCCCAGCATTTT.